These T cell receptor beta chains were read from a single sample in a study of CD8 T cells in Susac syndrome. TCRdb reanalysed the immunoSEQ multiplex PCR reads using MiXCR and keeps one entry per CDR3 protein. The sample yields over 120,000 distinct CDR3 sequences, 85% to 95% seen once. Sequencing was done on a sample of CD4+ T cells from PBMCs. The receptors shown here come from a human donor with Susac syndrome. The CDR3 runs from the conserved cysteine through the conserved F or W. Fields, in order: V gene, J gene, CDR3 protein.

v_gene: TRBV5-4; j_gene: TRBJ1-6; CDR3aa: CASSFERTYNSPLHF
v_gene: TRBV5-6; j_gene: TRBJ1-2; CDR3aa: CASTYGSNYGYTF
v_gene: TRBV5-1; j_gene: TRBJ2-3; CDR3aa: CASATSGGGTDTQYF
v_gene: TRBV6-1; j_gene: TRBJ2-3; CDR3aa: CASSEAPRAGTQYF
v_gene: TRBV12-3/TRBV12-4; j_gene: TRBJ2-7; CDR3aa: CASSRRDRGFGQYF
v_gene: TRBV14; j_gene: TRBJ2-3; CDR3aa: CASSQSGAGPDTQYF
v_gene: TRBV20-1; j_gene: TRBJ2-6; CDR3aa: CSARVRTDFASGANVLTF
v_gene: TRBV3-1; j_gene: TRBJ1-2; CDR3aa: CASSQGERGHGYTF
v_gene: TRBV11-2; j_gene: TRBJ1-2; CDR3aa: CASGESQGAHYGYTF
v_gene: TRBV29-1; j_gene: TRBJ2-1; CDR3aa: CSLRLGTYNEQFF
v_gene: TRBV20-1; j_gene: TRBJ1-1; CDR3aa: CRATGDTEAFF
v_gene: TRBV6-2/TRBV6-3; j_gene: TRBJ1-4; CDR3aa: CASSLRVGGEKLFF
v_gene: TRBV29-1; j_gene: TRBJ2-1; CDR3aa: CSAVGGSSYNEQFF
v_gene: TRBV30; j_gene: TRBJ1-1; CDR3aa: CAWSVQSNTEAFF
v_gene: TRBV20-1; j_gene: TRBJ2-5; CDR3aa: CSASSQETQYF
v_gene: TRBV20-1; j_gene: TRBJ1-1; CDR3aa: CSARADTNTEAFF
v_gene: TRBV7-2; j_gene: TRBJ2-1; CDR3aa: CASRVGGVAGEFDEQFF
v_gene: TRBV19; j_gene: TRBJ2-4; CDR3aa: CASNRDSTKNIQYF
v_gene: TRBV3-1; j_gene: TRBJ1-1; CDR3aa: CASSQGLENTEAFF
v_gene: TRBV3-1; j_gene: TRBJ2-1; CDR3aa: CASSQDEGGGEQFF
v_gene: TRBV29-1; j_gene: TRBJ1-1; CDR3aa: CSTGTGGQNTEAFF
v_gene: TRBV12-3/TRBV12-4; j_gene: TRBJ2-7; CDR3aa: CASSPGQSFGEQYF
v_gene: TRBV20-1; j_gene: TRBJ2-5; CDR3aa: CSARGRVGGGETQYF
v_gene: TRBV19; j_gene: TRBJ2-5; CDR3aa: CASSRSVQETQYF
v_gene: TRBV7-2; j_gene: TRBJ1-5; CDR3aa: CASSLAPTNNQPQHF
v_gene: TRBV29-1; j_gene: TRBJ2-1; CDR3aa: CSGGTAYNEQFF
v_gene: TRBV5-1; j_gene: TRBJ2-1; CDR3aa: CASELAGGTYNEQFF
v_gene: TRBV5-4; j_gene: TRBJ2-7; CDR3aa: CASSSTGTVPGQYF
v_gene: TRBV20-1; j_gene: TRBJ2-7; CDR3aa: CSARIFRRQDSYEQYF
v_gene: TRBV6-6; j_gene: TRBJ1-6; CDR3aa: CATRDGYSPLHF
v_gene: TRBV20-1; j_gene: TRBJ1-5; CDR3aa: CSARTGINQPQHF
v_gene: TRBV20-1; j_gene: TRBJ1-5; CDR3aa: CSARGGTPEAQHF
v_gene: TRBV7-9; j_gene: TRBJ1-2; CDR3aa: CASSLGQAGLYGYTF
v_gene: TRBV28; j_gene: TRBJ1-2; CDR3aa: CASSLSYRADYTF
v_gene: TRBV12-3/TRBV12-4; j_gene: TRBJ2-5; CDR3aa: CASSPSYETQYF
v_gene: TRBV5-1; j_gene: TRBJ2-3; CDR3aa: CASSLEGRTSTDTQYF
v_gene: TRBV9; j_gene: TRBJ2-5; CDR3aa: CASSVGATEETQYF
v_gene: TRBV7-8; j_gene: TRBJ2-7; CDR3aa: CASTLNWDGSYEQYF
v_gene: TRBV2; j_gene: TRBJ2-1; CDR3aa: CASSERGGSYNEQFF
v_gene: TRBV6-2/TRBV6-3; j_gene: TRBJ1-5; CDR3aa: CASSYEALGNQPQHF
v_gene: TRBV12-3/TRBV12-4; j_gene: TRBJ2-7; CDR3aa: CASSFSPEGGDEQYF
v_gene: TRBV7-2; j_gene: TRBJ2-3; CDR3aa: CASSLASVPGLAGGSDTQYF
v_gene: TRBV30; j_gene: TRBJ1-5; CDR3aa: CAWDLGQGNQPQHF
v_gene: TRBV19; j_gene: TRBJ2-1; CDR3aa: CASSIFGAHSYNEQFF
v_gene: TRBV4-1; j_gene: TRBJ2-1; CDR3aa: CASSQDSGPPSYNEQFF
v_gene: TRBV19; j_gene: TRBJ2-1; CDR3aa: CASSNSRGMGNEQFF
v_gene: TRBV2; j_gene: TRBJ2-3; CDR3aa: CASAPASGGSDTQYF
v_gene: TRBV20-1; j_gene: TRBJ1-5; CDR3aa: CSAIAGGLNQPQHF
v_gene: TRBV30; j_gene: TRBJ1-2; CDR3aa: CAWSVRGAYYGYTF
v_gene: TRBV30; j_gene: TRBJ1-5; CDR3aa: CAWSGDSVQPQHF
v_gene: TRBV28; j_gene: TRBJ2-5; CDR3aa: CASTKGETQYF
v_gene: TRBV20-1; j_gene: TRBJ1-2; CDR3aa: CSVPGTGGPRSDGYTF
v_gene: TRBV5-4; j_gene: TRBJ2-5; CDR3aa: CASTRQDLETQYF
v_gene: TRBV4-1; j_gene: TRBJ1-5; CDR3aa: CASSPGGGRNQPQHF
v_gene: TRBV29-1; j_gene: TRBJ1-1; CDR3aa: CSANRGNTEAFF